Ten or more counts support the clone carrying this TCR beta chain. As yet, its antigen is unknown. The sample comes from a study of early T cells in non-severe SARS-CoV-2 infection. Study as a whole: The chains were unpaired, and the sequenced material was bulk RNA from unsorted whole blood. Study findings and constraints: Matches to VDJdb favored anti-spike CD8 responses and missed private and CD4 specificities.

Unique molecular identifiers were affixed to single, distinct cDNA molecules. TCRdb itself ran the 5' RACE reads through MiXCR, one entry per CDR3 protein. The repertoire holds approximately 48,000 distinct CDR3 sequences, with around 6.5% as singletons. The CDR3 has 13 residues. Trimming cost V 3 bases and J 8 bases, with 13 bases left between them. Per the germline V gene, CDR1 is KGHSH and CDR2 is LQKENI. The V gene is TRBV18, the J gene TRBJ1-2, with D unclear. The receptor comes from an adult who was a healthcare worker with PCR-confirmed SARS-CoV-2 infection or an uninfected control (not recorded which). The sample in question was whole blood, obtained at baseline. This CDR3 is CASSPSGVEGYTF. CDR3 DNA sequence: TGTGCCAGCTCACCGAGCGGGGTAGAAGGCTACACCTTC.